This T cell receptor beta chain was observed in a study of OX40 agonist ivuxolimab in advanced cancers. The overall study: Prior anti-PD-1, anti-PD-L1 or anti-CTLA-4 therapy was allowed; more than 30% had some.

As regards this clone: What it recognizes is unknown.

Systemic immunosuppression or a history of autoimmune disease excluded patients. General study findings and limits: There was clonal expansion of CD4+ and CD8+ blood T cells by week 6 at 0.1 to 3.0 mg/kg.

Libraries were prepared by immunoSEQ multiplex PCR; TCRdb keeps only in-frame clonotypes and omits some of them. Among tens of thousands of clones listed, around 85% were seen once. Trimming took 4 bases from V and 8 from J, leaving 18 bases between them. CDR1 is SGDLS, CDR2 YYNGEE, per germline. The CDR3 sequence is 15 residues long. The chain uses TRBV9 and TRBJ1-4; D possibly corresponds to TRBD1 (5 bases). This TCR came from an adult with an advanced solid tumor such as melanoma, head and neck, liver or kidney cancer. The sequencing here drew on CD4+ or CD8+ T cells sorted from blood, taken in a trial of the OX40 agonist ivuxolimab. As DNA, the CDR3 is TGTGCCAGCAGCACCAGCGGGGGATTGGAGGAAAAACTGTTTTTT. Translation gives CASSTSGGLEEKLFF.